The rows below give T cell receptor beta chains drawn from one sample of a study of breast tumors, draining lymph nodes, adjacent tissues. Via MiXCR, TCRdb re-called the multiplex PCR reads, giving one row per CDR3 protein. The sample lists roughly 260,000 distinct CDR3 sequences, over 25% occurring once. Material for sequencing was axillary lymph node tissue. These TCRs come from a female donor with breast cancer. Some clones in this sample may be carry-over from other donors' samples. The CDR3 runs from the conserved cysteine through the conserved F or W. The D gene is left open where the match is weak. Rows may omit the clone size; those that give it use once, few, many or a size class.

V gene	clone size	J gene	D gene	CDR3 DNA	CDR3 protein
TRBV25-1	-	TRBJ1-2	-	TGTGCCCACAACAAAACGACAGGACCCAACTATGGCTACACCTTC	CAHNKTTGPNYGYTF
TRBV28	-	TRBJ2-7	-	TGTGCCAGCAGCCCCTCAGGACCAGGTCGCTACGAGCAGTACTTC	CASSPSGPGRYEQYF
TRBV24-1	many	TRBJ2-1	-	TGTGCCACCAGTGATTTGCCCAGCCGCGGGGTGCAGTTCTTC	CATSDLPSRGVQFF
TRBV19	-	TRBJ1-2	-	TGTACCAGTAGCCGATCCTACGGGACGCTCGACTATGGCTACACCTTC	CTSSRSYGTLDYGYTF
TRBV2	-	TRBJ1-2	TRBD1	TGTGCCAGCAGGCGGGGTGGACAGGGGGCTTTTGACTATACCTTC	CASRRGGQGAFDYTF
TRBV19	few	TRBJ2-1	TRBD2	TGTGCCAGTAGTATAGTACCACCCCTAGCGGCGATATACAATGAGCAGTTCTTC	CASSIVPPLAAIYNEQFF
TRBV27	once	TRBJ2-5	TRBD2	TGTGCCAGCAGTTTAATTAGCGGGAGGAAAGAGACCCAGTACTTC	CASSLISGRKETQYF
TRBV5-4	many	TRBJ1-4	-	TGTGCCAGCAGCTTGCAAGCAGCCCGAGGGGAAAAACTGTTTTTT	CASSLQAARGEKLFF
TRBV29-1	-	TRBJ2-3	-	TGCAGCGTTGGCCCAGGGGGCACAGATACGCAGTATTTT	CSVGPGGTDTQYF
TRBV20-1	-	TRBJ2-7	TRBD2	TGCAGTGCTAGAATAGCGGGAGGTTGGGAGCAGTACTTC	CSARIAGGWEQYF
TRBV12-3/TRBV12-4	many	TRBJ1-2	-	TGTGCCAGCAGTTTCGATCTTGGACTCTTCGATGGCTACACCTTC	CASSFDLGLFDGYTF
TRBV7-3	many	TRBJ2-1	-	TGTGCCAGCAGCTCCGTCGGGGGCTACAATGAGCAGTTCTTC	CASSSVGGYNEQFF
TRBV6-4	-	TRBJ1-2	-	TGTGCCAGCAGTGCGACTCGGACCGAATATGGCTACACCTTC	CASSATRTEYGYTF
TRBV10-1	once	TRBJ1-4	-	TGCGCCAGCAGTGAAGGGATGAATGAAAAACTGTTTTTT	CASSEGMNEKLFF
TRBV7-4	many	TRBJ2-7	TRBD2	TGTGCCAGCAGCTTAGCCGGCACTTTAGGGAGTAGCGGGAGTTACGAGCAGTACTTC	CASSLAGTLGSSGSYEQYF
TRBV12-3/TRBV12-4	many	TRBJ2-7	TRBD2	TGTGCCAGCAGTTCGTATCCCGGGAGGTCCTACGAGCAGTACTTC	CASSSYPGRSYEQYF
TRBV6-2/TRBV6-3	many	TRBJ2-7	-	TGTGCCAGCAGTCGGACACCCAACGAGCAGTACTTC	CASSRTPNEQYF
TRBV19	many	TRBJ2-7	TRBD1	TGTGCCAGTAGTATTGGGACAGGGACTTACGAGCAGTACTTC	CASSIGTGTYEQYF
TRBV7-3	many	TRBJ2-5	-	TGTGCCAGCAGCTTAACGGGGTTGTCAGAGACCCAGTACTTC	CASSLTGLSETQYF
TRBV10-3	-	TRBJ2-3	-	TGTGCCATCACCGCAAGGTTCAGCGATACGCAGTATTTT	CAITARFSDTQYF
TRBV5-1	many	TRBJ2-7	TRBD1	TGCGCCAGTACCCAGACAGGGTACGACGAGCAGTACTTC	CASTQTGYDEQYF
TRBV15	-	TRBJ2-2	-	TGTGCCACCAGCAGAGGGGGAGGGGAGCTGTTTTTT	CATSRGGGELFF
TRBV20-1	many	TRBJ2-3	-	TGCAGTGCTAGCCAAGTAAGGCGTTCGGATACGCAGTATTTT	CSASQVRRSDTQYF
TRBV10-3	many	TRBJ1-3	-	TGTGCCATCAGTGAGTCCCAGGGTATGGGAAACACCATATATTTT	CAISESQGMGNTIYF
TRBV12-3/TRBV12-4	few	TRBJ1-1	-	TGTGCCAGCAGTTTCCAACAGGGGAACACTGAAGCTTTCTTT	CASSFQQGNTEAFF
TRBV20-1	many	TRBJ2-7	-	TGCAGTGCTACCAGGGGGGTCTACGAGCAGTACTTC	CSATRGVYEQYF
TRBV7-9	many	TRBJ1-6	-	TGTGCCAGCAGGGATTTAAGCTCCTATAATTCACCCCTCCACTTT	CASRDLSSYNSPLHF
TRBV20-1	many	TRBJ2-1	-	TGCAGTGCGTCGGGGGCAAGGGGCTACAATGAGCAGTTCTTC	CSASGARGYNEQFF
TRBV2	many	TRBJ1-4	-	TGTGCCAGCAGTGTTTCCGTGACTTCTGAAAAACTGTTTTTT	CASSVSVTSEKLFF
TRBV25-1	-	TRBJ2-2	-	TGTGCCAGCAGTGCTAGTTCCTATACCGGGGAGCTGTTTTTT	CASSASSYTGELFF
TRBV20-1	many	TRBJ2-7	-	TGCAGTGCTAGAGATTCAGGACAGTCCTCCTACGAGCAGTACTTC	CSARDSGQSSYEQYF
TRBV24-1	many	TRBJ2-1	TRBD1	TGTGCCACCAGTGGGACGCAGGGGGCGTTAAATGAGCAGTTCTTC	CATSGTQGALNEQFF
TRBV6-4	few	TRBJ2-1	TRBD1	TGTGCCAGCAGTGACTCCGCAGGGGGCACTTCCTACAATGAGCAGTTCTTC	CASSDSAGGTSYNEQFF
TRBV4-1	-	TRBJ2-7	TRBD1	TGCGCCAGCAGCCAACCGGGACAGGGGGCGAAGGAGCAGTACTTC	CASSQPGQGAKEQYF
TRBV19	once	TRBJ1-4	TRBD1	TGTGCCACCCGGGACAGGGGATGGGGTGAAAAACTGTTTTTT	CATRDRGWGEKLFF
TRBV7-9	many	TRBJ2-7	-	TGTGCCAGCAGCTTAAGGCCGTACGAGCAGTACTTC	CASSLRPYEQYF
TRBV7-9	many	TRBJ2-3	-	TGTGCCAGCAGCTTAGTTAGTACCCGCACAGATACGCAGTATTTT	CASSLVSTRTDTQYF
TRBV11-2	many	TRBJ2-7	-	TGTGCCAGCAGCTTAGGGGTTACTTCCTACGAGCAGTACTTC	CASSLGVTSYEQYF
TRBV29-1	-	TRBJ2-3	TRBD1	TGCAGCGCCCTTGCGGGGACAGGGACCACAGATACGCAGTATTTT	CSALAGTGTTDTQYF
TRBV7-9	many	TRBJ2-7	-	TGTGCCAGCAGCTTAGACAGAAGGGCCTACGAGCAGTACTTC	CASSLDRRAYEQYF
TRBV11-2	many	TRBJ2-1	-	TGTGCCAGCAGCTTAGTCAGGGAAGGTGAGCAGTTCTTC	CASSLVREGEQFF
TRBV10-3	-	TRBJ2-5	TRBD2	TGTGGGATCAGTGAGTCGGGGGGGGACTTTGGACCGGGGGAGCAGTACTTC	CGISESGGDFGPGEQYF
TRBV5-1	many	TRBJ2-3	TRBD2	TGCGCCAGCAGCTCGACCGTTCCTGGACTAGCGGGAGACACAGATACGCAGTATTTT	CASSSTVPGLAGDTDTQYF
TRBV27	few	TRBJ1-4	TRBD1	TGTGCCAGCAGTTTATCGAGGACAGGGCGAACGGAAAAACTGTTTTTT	CASSLSRTGRTEKLFF
TRBV7-6	-	TRBJ1-4	-	TGTGCCAGCAGTTTGGAAAAACTGTTTTTT	CASSLEKLFF